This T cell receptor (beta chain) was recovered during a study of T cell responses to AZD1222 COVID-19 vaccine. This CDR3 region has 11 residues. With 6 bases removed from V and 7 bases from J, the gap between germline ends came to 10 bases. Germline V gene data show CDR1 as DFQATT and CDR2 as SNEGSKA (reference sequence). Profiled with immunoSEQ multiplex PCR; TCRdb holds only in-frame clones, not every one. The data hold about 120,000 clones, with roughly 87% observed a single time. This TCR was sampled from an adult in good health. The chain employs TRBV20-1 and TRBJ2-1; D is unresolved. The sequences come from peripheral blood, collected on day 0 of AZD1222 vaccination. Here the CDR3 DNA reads TGCAGTGCCAGCTTAGCAAATGAGCAGTTCTTC. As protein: CSASLANEQFF.